Following are 25 T cell receptor beta chains from one sample sequenced in a study of monozygotic twins with inflammatory bowel disease. Reanalyzing the 5' RACE reads, TCRdb keeps one entry per CDR3 protein, without DNA. This sample's clone table lists some 150,000 distinct CDR3 sequences. Sequenced: blood. These receptors were taken from a human donor with ulcerative colitis or Crohn's disease, or a healthy co-twin of an affected twin (not recorded which).

The gene calls are TRBV30 and TRBJ1-2; TCRdb names TRBD1, which stays unverified in the absence of DNA. Per the germline V gene, CDR1 is GTSNPN and CDR2 is SVGIG (reference sequence). The CDR3 extends over 13 amino acids. This CDR3 reads CAWSPWTKDGYTF.

V is TRBV7-6 and J is TRBJ1-2. The CDR3 has 14 residues. Germline CDR1 reads SGHVS; CDR2 reads FNYEAQ. The CDR3 is CASSPRWDRGGYTF.

The genes are TRBV20-1 and TRBJ1-3. Per the germline V gene, CDR1 is DFQATT and CDR2 is SNEGSKA (reference sequence). The CDR3 totals 17 residues. The CDR3 spells CSARDILVGFSGNTIYF.

J is TRBJ2-2 and V is TRBV4-1; absent DNA, TCRdb's TRBD2 call cannot be checked. This CDR3 region has 13 residues. Germline lookup yields CDR1 MGHRA and CDR2 YSYEKL. The CDR3 region is CASSQEWEGELFF.

CDR3 residues: CASSAGNNEKLFF. The chain joins TRBV19 to TRBJ1-4; TCRdb designates TRBD1, a call that cannot be tested without DNA. This CDR3 is built from 13 residues. Looked up from germline, CDR1 is LNHDA and CDR2 is SQIVND (reference sequence).

The chain recombines TRBV6-2 or TRBV6-3 with TRBJ2-6. This CDR3 comprises 14 residues. Germline loops: CDR1 MNHEY, CDR2 SVGEGT. The CDR3 region is CASKRNSGANVLTF.

V gene TRBV6-4 combines with J gene TRBJ2-2. This CDR3 has 13 amino acids. Germline V gene data show CDR1 as MRHNA and CDR2 as SNTAGT. The CDR3 is CASSDRDTGELFF.

The chain has TRBV19 and TRBJ2-5. Germline V lookup: CDR1 LNHDA, CDR2 SQIVND (reference sequence). The CDR3 has 14 residues. CDR3 amino acids: CASSLAQDQETQYF. The full variable domain, its missing parts supplied by reference TRBV19 and TRBJ2-5, is DGGITQSPKYLFRKEGQNVTLSCEQNLNHDAMYWYRQDPGQGLRLIYYSQIVNDFQKGDIAEGYSVSREKKESFPLTVTSAQKNPTAFYLCASSLAQDQETQYFGPGTRLLVL.

This sequence joins TRBV7-6 and TRBJ2-1; TCRdb designates TRBD1, a call that cannot be tested without DNA. CDR1 and CDR2 (germline): SGHVS, FNYEAQ. The CDR3 is made up of 15 amino acids. This chain's CDR3 is CASSLGDPRANEQFF.

This chain links TRBV5-1 with TRBJ2-7; checking the TCRdb D call of TRBD1 is not possible without DNA. Per the germline V gene, CDR1 is SGHRS and CDR2 is YFSETQ. This CDR3 has 14 amino acids. The CDR3 reads CASSLLGGLYEQYF.

This chain links TRBV20-1 with TRBJ2-7; TCRdb calls TRBD2, which cannot be checked without DNA. The germline V gene encodes CDR1 DFQATT and CDR2 SNEGSKA (reference sequence). The CDR3 spans 15 residues. CDR3 in amino acids: CSARDLAEGLFEQYF.

The genes are TRBV28 and TRBJ2-6; the TCRdb call, TRBD2, lacks DNA for checking. This CDR3 has 16 residues. Per the germline V gene, CDR1 is MDHEN and CDR2 is SYDVKM. The CDR3 region is CASSMHTGPGANVLTF.

The chain is built from TRBV6-4 and TRBJ2-1. Germline V gene data show CDR1 as MRHNA and CDR2 as SNTAGT. The CDR3 extends over 15 amino acids. CDR3 amino acids: CASSAGQGSYNEQFF.

The chain uses TRBV6-1 and TRBJ1-5; TCRdb's assignment of TRBD1 cannot be checked, as there is no DNA. The CDR3 contains 16 residues. CDR1 is MNHNS, CDR2 SASEGT, per germline. This CDR3 is CASRSRQGPSNQPQHF.

CDR3 sequence: CASSQEWTGGEQYF. V gene TRBV14 combines with J gene TRBJ2-7; without DNA, the TCRdb call of TRBD1 cannot be checked. The CDR3 runs to 14 residues. Germline CDR1 reads SGHDN; CDR2 reads FVKESK.

This chain connects TRBV6-1 to TRBJ1-1; TCRdb selects TRBD1, and the lack of DNA leaves this call unchecked. CDR1 MNHNS and CDR2 SASEGT come from the germline V gene. The CDR3 totals 14 residues. Here the CDR3 reads CASRRGQGNTEAFF.

The chain's CDR3 is CASSIRRKTSTDTQYF. This rearrangement joins TRBV19 to TRBJ2-3. The CDR3 length is 16 residues. Germline V lookup: CDR1 LNHDA, CDR2 SQIVND (reference sequence).

The rearrangement joins TRBV27 to TRBJ2-2; TCRdb's D gene call, TRBD2, goes unchecked for lack of DNA. Per the germline V gene, CDR1 is MNHEY and CDR2 is SMNVEV (reference sequence). CDR3 size: 12 residues. The CDR3 here is CASSPPAGELFF.

The chain links TRBV11-3 to TRBJ2-2. The CDR3 is made up of 13 amino acids. Germline lookup yields CDR1 SGHNT and CDR2 YENEEA. CDR3 loop: CASSLMGTGELFF.

The chain employs TRBV29-1 and TRBJ2-7; TCRdb picks TRBD1, but there is no DNA to check that call. Looked up from germline, CDR1 is SQVTM and CDR2 is ANQGSEA. CDR3 length: 14 residues. CDR3 protein: CSVAPRVSSYEQYF.

V is TRBV5-1 and J is TRBJ1-1. Germline lookup yields CDR1 SGHRS and CDR2 YFSETQ. This CDR3 has 14 amino acids. The CDR3 region is CASSLAAGNTEAFF.

The chain carries TRBV5-1 and TRBJ2-1; TCRdb calls TRBD2, which cannot be checked without DNA. The germline V gene has CDR1 SGHRS and CDR2 YFSETQ. CDR3 length: 15 amino acids. The CDR3 is CASSWAGTGHNEQFF.

V gene TRBV5-1 combines with J gene TRBJ2-1; TCRdb outputs TRBD2, but without DNA this stays unchecked. CDR3 length equals 16 residues. CDR1 and CDR2 from the germline V gene are SGHRS and YFSETQ. This chain's CDR3 is CASSLGLAGQYNEQFF.

This chain joins TRBV11-2 and TRBJ1-6; TCRdb proposes TRBD1, but this gene call is untestable without DNA. Germline loops: CDR1 SGHAT, CDR2 FQNNGV. The CDR3 loop spans 16 amino acids. This CDR3 reads CASSPTGASYNSPLHF. Full variable domain (rest looked up from reference TRBV11-2 and TRBJ1-6): EAGVAQSPRYKIIEKRQSVAFWCNPISGHATLYWYQQILGQGPKLLIQFQNNGVVDDSQLPKDRFSAERLKGVDSTLKIQPAKLEDSAVYLCASSPTGASYNSPLHFGNGTRLTVT.

J is TRBJ2-5 and V is TRBV7-2. Per germline, CDR1 SGHTA and CDR2 FQGNSA. There are 15 residues in the CDR3. This chain's CDR3 is CASSLGGWYQETQYF.